The 11 T cell receptor beta chains in this list originate from one sample, sequenced in a study of blood T cell repertoires in COVID-19. TCRdb's table, derived via immunoSEQ multiplex PCR, lists solely in-frame clones and lacks some. The data show around 450,000 clones, with roughly 87% seen just once and 0.7% held by the top ten. The sequenced sample consisted of PBMCs or T cells enriched from blood (not recorded which). All receptors derive from a woman aged 18-29 years who had recovered from COVID-19.

Regarding this clone: At the DNA level, this CDR3 is encoded by other sequences in the same sample as well. The V call is TRBV27, the J call TRBJ2-1; 11 nucleotides match TRBD2. This CDR3 has 15 residues. The V and J ends lost 2 bases and 4 bases, in that order; junction bases with no gene match: 1. Per germline, CDR1 MNHEY and CDR2 SMNVEV (reference sequence). CDR3 coding DNA: TGTGCCAGCAGTTTAACTAGCGGGGGTTACAATGAGCAGTTCTTC. Translation: CASSLTSGGYNEQFF.

This chain connects TRBV7-2 to TRBJ1-1; D is perhaps TRBD1 (5 bases). The CDR3 is 17 residues long. Between the trimmed V and J ends, which lost 1 base and 6 bases, there was a span of 21 bases. Germline V gene data show CDR1 as SGHTA and CDR2 as FQGNSA. CDR3 sequence: CASSLVGIRANVPEAFF. CDR3 sequence (DNA): TGTGCCAGCAGCTTAGTTGGAATCAGGGCGAATGTCCCTGAAGCTTTCTTT.

V usage is TRBV30 and J usage is TRBJ2-2; D might be TRBD2 (7 bases). This CDR3 comprises 15 residues. Germline assignment: CDR1 GTSNPN and CDR2 SVGIG (reference sequence). V was pared by 7 bases and J by 4 bases, with 19 bases between. CDR3 bases: TGTGCCTCCGCTCTCCGGGGGGCGGTCACCGGGGAGCTGTTTTTT. Translating gives CASALRGAVTGELFF.

The J gene is TRBJ1-4, the V gene TRBV28; no firm D call. The V and J ends lost 4 bases and 7 bases respectively, with 16 bases between them. This CDR3 has 15 residues. Per the germline V gene, CDR1 is MDHEN and CDR2 is SYDVKM. The CDR3 here is CASSSAGGLSEKLFF. The DNA for the CDR3 is TGTGCCAGCAGTTCTGCTGGAGGTTTGAGTGAAAAACTGTTTTTT. The full variable domain, completed using reference TRBV28 and TRBJ1-4, is DVKVTQSSRYLVKRTGEKVFLECVQDMDHENMFWYRQDPGLGLRLIYFSYDVKMKEKGDIPEGYSVSREKKERFSLILESASTNQTSMYLCASSSAGGLSEKLFFGSGTQLSVL.

The rearrangement links TRBV25-1 to TRBJ2-6; D is undetermined. Trimming cost V 1 base and J 0 bases, with 13 bases left between them. There are 18 residues in the CDR3. Germline assignment: CDR1 MGHDK and CDR2 SYGVNS. In DNA form, the CDR3 reads TGTGCCAGCAGTGAATCGGCAGGCCAATTCTCTGGGGCCAACGTCCTGACTTTC. Translated, it gives CASSESAGQFSGANVLTF.

The chain couples TRBV30 to TRBJ2-5; 7 bases are shared with TRBD1. The CDR3 contains 16 residues. V lost 2 bases and J lost 2; bases outside the gene matches: 11. From germline, CDR1 is GTSNPN and CDR2 SVGIG (reference sequence). The CDR3 DNA is TGTGCCTGGAGTACGACCCCAGACAGGGTGCAAGAGACCCAGTACTTC. It encodes CAWSTTPDRVQETQYF.

To note about this clone: The same CDR3 can be traced to other DNA sequences in this sample. This chain connects TRBV19 to TRBJ1-5; 7 nucleotides match TRBD1. V was clipped by 6 bases and J by 3 bases; unmatched bases: 2. The CDR3 runs to 13 residues. The germline V gene encodes CDR1 LNHDA and CDR2 SQIVND (reference sequence). CDR3 nucleotides: TGTGCCAGTAGCGGGACAGCCAATCAGCCCCAGCATTTT. It codes for CASSGTANQPQHF.

The rearrangement uses TRBV9 and TRBJ2-5, with a tentative D call TRBD1 (5 bases). CDR3 size: 14 residues. The V gene lost 0 bases and the J gene lost 3 bases, with 9 bases spanning the gap. CDR1 SGDLS and CDR2 YYNGEE come from the germline V gene. CDR3 DNA sequence: TGTGCCAGCAGCGTAGGGATAGGGGAAGAGACCCAGTACTTC. The encoded protein is CASSVGIGEETQYF.

This rearrangement joins TRBV29-1 to TRBJ2-1; no reliable D call. Trimming pared 3 bases from V and 5 bases from J, leaving 8 bases between. This CDR3 spans 12 amino acids. The germline V gene has CDR1 SQVTM and CDR2 ANQGSEA. CDR3 DNA sequence: TGCAGCGTTGAGGGCCCTAACAATGAGCAGTTCTTC. Its translation is CSVEGPNNEQFF.

The chain employs TRBV7-3 and TRBJ1-2; 8 nucleotides match TRBD1. The ends lost 2 bases at V and 7 bases at J; junction bases unmatched: 6. The CDR3 spans 14 residues. Germline values: CDR1 SGHTA, CDR2 FQGTGA. DNA of the CDR3: TGTGCCAGCAGCTTAGACAGGGGCGGGAGTGGCTACACCTTC. It yields the protein CASSLDRGGSGYTF.

V gene TRBV7-9 combines with J gene TRBJ1-2; 7 positions agree with TRBD1. Germline values: CDR1 SEHNR, CDR2 FQNEAQ (reference sequence). The trim removed 7 bases at V and 2 bases at J, leaving 10 bases unmatched. This CDR3 spans 15 amino acids. The CDR3 nucleotides read TGTGCCAGCATCGTAGCCGGACAGGCGAACTATGGCTACACCTTC. Translated: CASIVAGQANYGYTF.